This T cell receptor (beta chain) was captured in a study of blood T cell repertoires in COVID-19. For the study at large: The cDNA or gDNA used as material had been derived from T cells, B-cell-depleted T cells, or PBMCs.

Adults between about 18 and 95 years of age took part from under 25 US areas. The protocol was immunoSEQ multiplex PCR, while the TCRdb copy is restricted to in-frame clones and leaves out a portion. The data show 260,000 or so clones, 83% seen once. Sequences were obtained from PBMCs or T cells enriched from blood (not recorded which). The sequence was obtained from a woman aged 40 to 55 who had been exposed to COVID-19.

CDR3 sequence (DNA): TGTGCCTGGAGTAAAATCAGGGGACGCACTGAAGCTTTCTTT. Translating it yields CAWSKIRGRTEAFF. This chain joins TRBV30 and TRBJ1-1; D may be TRBD1 (6 bases). Germline CDR1 and CDR2: GTSNPN and SVGIG (reference sequence). The CDR3 length is 14 residues. Trimming took 2 bases from V and 4 from J, leaving 14 bases between them.